These T cell receptor beta chains were read from a single sample in a study of T cell responses to AZD1222 COVID-19 vaccine. Clones were sequenced by immunoSEQ multiplex PCR, and TCRdb holds only the in-frame ones, with some missing. The sample consists of approximately 80,000 clones, approximately 85% of them appearing once. The sequenced sample was peripheral blood, obtained 28 days after the second AZD1222 dose. The receptor source for this set is an adult who received the AZD1222 COVID-19 vaccine. CDR3s include the opening cysteine and the closing phenylalanine or tryptophan. The order of the fields is D gene, V gene, J gene, CDR3 length, clone size, CDR3 DNA, CDR3 protein. The D gene is left open where the match is weak. Some rows mark clone size as missing; the rest say once, few, many or name a class of expanded clone.

>-|TRBV30|TRBJ1-2|14|-
TGTGCCTGGAGTGTTGGGGGGGAGGTCTATGGCTACACCTTC
CAWSVGGEVYGYTF
>-|TRBV28|TRBJ1-1|13|-
TGTGCCAGCTTCCGGGACCAGAGCACTGAAGCTTTCTTT
CASFRDQSTEAFF
>TRBD2|TRBV11-3|TRBJ2-7|13|-
TGTGCCAGCAGCGGTGGCGGGGGCTACGAGCAGTACTTC
CASSGGGGYEQYF
>-|TRBV19|TRBJ2-1|17|-
TGTGCCAGTAGTGACGGAGGGACACCCAGCTCCTACAATGAGCAGTTCTTC
CASSDGGTPSSYNEQFF
>TRBD1|TRBV11-3|TRBJ1-5|14|-
TGTGCCAGCAGCTGGACAGGTCCCAATCAGCCCCAGCATTTT
CASSWTGPNQPQHF
>-|TRBV19|TRBJ1-3|13|-
TGTGCCAGTAGTATTTCCTCTGGAAACACCATATATTTT
CASSISSGNTIYF
>-|TRBV19|TRBJ1-2|13|-
TGTGCCAGTTCACCCGGAGACCTCTATGGCTACACCTTC
CASSPGDLYGYTF
>TRBD1|TRBV7-2|TRBJ1-4|14|-
TGTGCCAGCAGGACGGGACAGCTTAATGAAAAACTGTTTTTT
CASRTGQLNEKLFF
>-|TRBV28|TRBJ1-2|12|-
TGTGCCAGCAGTTTTCGGTACTATGGCTACACCTTC
CASSFRYYGYTF
>TRBD2|TRBV5-8|TRBJ2-1|16|once
TGTGCCAGCAGCCGGGGACTAGCGGCCTCCTACAATGAGCAGTTCTTC
CASSRGLAASYNEQFF
>-|TRBV27|TRBJ2-1|14|-
TGTGCCAGCAGTTTATTACGGCTCGAAAATGAGCAGTTCTTC
CASSLLRLENEQFF
>TRBD1|TRBV19|TRBJ1-5|15|-
TGTGCCAGTAGTAACCGGGACAGGGGGCTTACGCCCCAGCATTTT
CASSNRDRGLTPQHF
>-|TRBV6-2/TRBV6-3|TRBJ1-1|12|-
TGTGCCAGCAGTAAGGCAGGCACTGAAGCTTTCTTT
CASSKAGTEAFF
>-|TRBV4-1|TRBJ2-7|14|-
TGCGCCAGCAGCCAAGAACACGACCCCCGCGAGCAGTACTTC
CASSQEHDPREQYF
>-|TRBV7-2|TRBJ2-7|14|-
TGTGCCAGCAGCCCGCAAACAGAGACCTACGAGCAGTACTTC
CASSPQTETYEQYF
>-|TRBV4-1|TRBJ1-2|17|-
TGCGCCAGCAGCCAAGTGATTATTCGGAAAAGGGGACGTGGCTACACCTTC
CASSQVIIRKRGRGYTF
>-|TRBV5-1|TRBJ2-7|15|-
TGCGCCAGCAGCTCGACCGGGACTGCCTCCTACGAGCAGTACTTC
CASSSTGTASYEQYF
>-|TRBV3-1/TRBV3-2|TRBJ1-4|16|-
TGTGCCAGCAGCCAATGGGGGGCCGCAACTAATGAAAAACTGTTTTTT
CASSQWGAATNEKLFF
>TRBD1|TRBV5-1|TRBJ2-7|14|-
TGCGCCAGCAGCTCGTACAGGGGTAGCAACGAGCAGTACTTC
CASSSYRGSNEQYF
>-|TRBV29-1|TRBJ2-3|15|-
TGCAGCGTTGTGCCTTGGGCACAACGCACAGATACGCAGTATTTT
CSVVPWAQRTDTQYF
>TRBD1|TRBV28|TRBJ2-5|15|-
TGTGCCACCCATCCCCCCCGACAGGGTCGGGAGACCCAGTACTTC
CATHPPRQGRETQYF
>TRBD2|TRBV5-1|TRBJ2-1|15|-
TGCGCCAGCAGCTTGACTAGCGTGCCGAACAATGAGCAGTTCTTC
CASSLTSVPNNEQFF
>-|TRBV19|TRBJ1-1|13|-
TGTGCCAGTAATCCAGGGTATTACACTGAAGCTTTCTTT
CASNPGYYTEAFF
>-|TRBV6-5|TRBJ2-1|14|-
TGTGCCAGCATGGACCAGGCCGTTATCAATGAGCAGTTCTTC
CASMDQAVINEQFF